This TCR beta chain was sequenced during a study of blood T cells in healthy people across ages. The CDR3 extends over 15 amino acids. Trimming left V 7 bases short and J 8 bases short, with 20 bases between. A second PCR, run for about 7 to 11 cycles, used a sample-barcoded 5' primer plus a J-beta primer mix. TCRdb re-derived calls from the 5' RACE reads in MiXCR, one entry per CDR3 protein. The sample records about 1.6 million distinct CDR3 sequences, roughly 30% being singletons. The chain recombines TRBV12-3 or TRBV12-4 with TRBJ1-4; TRBD1 might be the D (6 bases). The receptor comes from a woman in her twenties or thirties in good health. Sequences were obtained from blood. The CDR3 reads CASKPARGGKEKLFF. The CDR3 nucleotides are TGTGCCAGCAAGCCCGCCAGGGGCGGCAAGGAAAAACTGTTTTTT.